The 16 T cell receptor beta chains below were found in one sample sequenced in a study of OX40 agonist ivuxolimab in advanced cancers. Clones were read by immunoSEQ multiplex PCR, and TCRdb kept only the in-frame ones, dropping some. The sample records fewer than 80,000 clones, 65% to 90% being singletons. The sequencing used CD4+ or CD8+ T cells sorted from blood, collected in a trial of the OX40 agonist ivuxolimab. These TCRs come from an adult with an advanced solid tumor such as melanoma, head and neck, liver or kidney cancer.

The CDR3 nucleotides read TGTGCCAGCAGTGACATACAGGTTTATTCACCCCTCCACTTT. Protein sequence: CASSDIQVYSPLHF. The chain uses TRBV2 and TRBJ1-6, with a weak D call TRBD1 (5 bases). Per germline, CDR1 SNHLY and CDR2 FYNNEI. V was pared by 3 bases and J by 8 bases, with 11 bases between. This CDR3 contains 14 residues.

The rearrangement joins TRBV11-2 to TRBJ1-2; 9 bases match TRBD1. The CDR3 has 13 residues. The germline V gene has CDR1 SGHAT and CDR2 FQNNGV. The ends lost 6 bases at V and 6 bases at J; junction bases unmatched: 5. The CDR3 region is CASRGQGMDGYTF. CDR3 DNA: TGTGCCAGCAGGGGACAGGGAATGGATGGCTACACCTTC.

This chain joins TRBV11-2 and TRBJ1-1; D is unclear. Germline-derived CDR1 and CDR2 are SGHAT and FQNNGV. CDR3 length: 13 amino acids. V was pared by 6 bases and J by 1 base, with 9 bases between. The CDR3 bases are TGTGCCAGCAGATACGGGAGGAACACTGAAGCTTTCTTT. Encoded protein: CASRYGRNTEAFF.

This clone was picked up one time. The chain uses TRBV5-5 and TRBJ1-4, with D maybe TRBD1 (5 bases). The germline V and J ends were trimmed by 4 bases and 1 base, with 14 bases remaining between them. The germline V gene encodes CDR1 SGHKS and CDR2 YYEKEE (reference sequence). This CDR3 has 16 residues. CDR3 residues: CASSPNWGGTNEKLFF. CDR3 nucleotides: TGTGCCAGCAGCCCGAATTGGGGGGGAACTAATGAAAAACTGTTTTTT. The whole variable domain, remainder taken from reference TRBV5-5 and TRBJ1-4, is DAGVTQSPTHLIKTRGQQVTLRCSPISGHKSVSWYQQVLGQGPQFIFQYYEKEERGRGNFPDRFSARQFPNYSSELNVNALLLGDSALYLCASSPNWGGTNEKLFFGSGTQLSVL.

The chain has TRBV5-6 and TRBJ1-1; maybe TRBD1 (6 bases). The CDR3 runs 14 residues. Trimming pared 3 bases from V and 5 bases from J, leaving 14 bases between. In germline, CDR1 is SGHDT, CDR2 YYEEEE. CDR3 in amino acids: CASSWGLEGTEAFF. CDR3 bases: TGTGCCAGCAGCTGGGGGCTGGAAGGGACTGAAGCTTTCTTT. Drawing the rest from reference TRBV5-6 and TRBJ1-1, the complete variable domain is DAGVTQSPTHLIKTRGQQVTLRCSPKSGHDTVSWYQQALGQGPQFIFQYYEEEERQRGNFPDRFSGHQFPNYSSELNVNALLLGDSALYLCASSWGLEGTEAFFGQGTRLTVV.

The chain links TRBV2 to TRBJ2-5; no definite D call. The CDR3 covers 11 residues. With 5 bases removed from V and 5 bases from J, the gap between germline ends came to 6 bases. CDR1 and CDR2 (germline): SNHLY, FYNNEI. The CDR3 sequence: CASSSVETQYF. In nucleotides, the CDR3 is TGTGCCAGCAGTTCCGTGGAGACCCAGTACTTC. The variable domain in full, with the rest retrieved from reference TRBV2 and TRBJ2-5, is EPEVTQTPSHQVTQMGQEVILRCVPISNHLYFYWYRQILGQKVEFLVSFYNNEISEKSEIFDDQFSVERPDGSNFTLKIRSTKLEDSAMYFCASSSVETQYFGPGTRLLVL.

This clone was counted a few times. V gene TRBV11-2 combines with J gene TRBJ1-4; 7 positions match TRBD1. Germline lookup yields CDR1 SGHAT and CDR2 FQNNGV. The CDR3 covers 15 residues. V lost 3 bases and J lost 8; bases outside the gene matches: 9. CDR3 nucleotide sequence: TGTGCCAGCAGCTTGATGACAGGGATGGGCGAAAAACTGTTTTTT. Translation gives CASSLMTGMGEKLFF. Full variable domain (outside the CDR3, taken from reference TRBV11-2 and TRBJ1-4): EAGVAQSPRYKIIEKRQSVAFWCNPISGHATLYWYQQILGQGPKLLIQFQNNGVVDDSQLPKDRFSAERLKGVDSTLKIQPAKLEDSAVYLCASSLMTGMGEKLFFGSGTQLSVL.

The chain joins TRBV5-1 to TRBJ2-1, with a tentative D call TRBD1 (5 bases). Germline loops: CDR1 SGHRS, CDR2 YFSETQ. V lost 0 bases, J lost 8 bases, and 12 bases lay in between. The CDR3 extends over 14 amino acids. The CDR3 is CASSLDRPPDEQFF. CDR3 DNA sequence: TGCGCCAGCAGCTTGGACAGGCCGCCGGATGAGCAGTTCTTC.

The rearrangement joins TRBV30 to TRBJ2-2; no reliable D call. The CDR3 runs 17 residues. Germline V gene data show CDR1 as GTSNPN and CDR2 as SVGIG (reference sequence). With 4 bases removed from V and 1 base from J, the gap between germline ends came to 19 bases. The CDR3 DNA sequence: TGTGCCTGGACCGTTTGGGCCGGACGAGGGAACACCGGGGAGCTGTTTTTT. Residues: CAWTVWAGRGNTGELFF.

This chain connects TRBV9 to TRBJ2-2; 7 nucleotides align to TRBD1. The CDR3 loop spans 16 amino acids. V dropped 0 bases and J dropped 2; count of bases not matched to a gene: 4. The germline V gene has CDR1 SGDLS and CDR2 YYNGEE. CDR3 nucleotides: TGTGCCAGCAGCGTAGGAGTAGGGGGCAACACCGGGGAGCTGTTTTTT. It translates to CASSVGVGGNTGELFF.

The rearrangement joins TRBV7-2 to TRBJ1-3; D unresolved. V lost 5 bases and J lost 1, with 15 bases in between. The CDR3 sequence is 16 residues long. Germline V lookup: CDR1 SGHTA, CDR2 FQGNSA. The CDR3 spells CASSLGPRRSGNTIYF. DNA of the CDR3: TGTGCCAGCAGCCTAGGACCCCGGAGGTCTGGAAACACCATATATTTT.

The chain recombines TRBV12-2 with TRBJ2-1; the D call in the table, TRBD2, was not verified against the DNA. TRBV12-2 is noted as a pseudogene. The CDR3 sequence is 16 residues long. As DNA, the CDR3 is TGTGCAAGTCGCTTTCAGACTAGCGGGAGTGGCAATGAGCAGTTCTTC. It is translated as CASRFQTSGSGNEQFF.

This chain uses TRBV18 with TRBJ1-1; 7 bases match TRBD1. V lost 10 bases to trimming and J lost 5 bases; unmatched junction nucleotides: 10. This CDR3 has 13 residues. The germline CDR1 and CDR2 sequences are KGHSH and LQKENI. CDR3 bases: TGTGCCACCCTAAGTACAGGGGTGACTGAAGCTTTCTTT. Its translation is CATLSTGVTEAFF. Supplemented by reference TRBV18 and TRBJ1-1, the full variable domain reads NAGVMQNPRHLVRRRGQEARLRCSPMKGHSHVYWYRQLPEEGLKFMVYLQKENIIDESGMPKERFSAEFPKEGPSILRIQQVVRGDSAAYFCATLSTGVTEAFFGQGTRLTVV.

The chain links TRBV27 to TRBJ2-7, with 10 nucleotides matching TRBD1. The CDR3 runs 20 residues. The J segment lost 3 bases and the V segment lost 5 bases, leaving 22 bases of the junction unmatched. The germline V gene encodes CDR1 MNHEY and CDR2 SMNVEV (reference sequence). The CDR3 bases are TGTGCCAGCAGTCCCCACCCCGACAGGGGGCTGCGGGATTCGCACTACGAGCAGTACTTC. Translating gives CASSPHPDRGLRDSHYEQYF.

CDR3 sequence reads: CASSPIAGLEAFF. As DNA, the CDR3 is TGTGCCAGCAGCCCGATTGCGGGACTTGAAGCTTTCTTT. J is TRBJ1-1 and V is TRBV11-2; possibly TRBD1 for D (5 bases). V lost 5 bases, J lost 7 bases, and 14 bases lay in between. The CDR3 is 13 amino acids. Germline CDR1 is SGHAT and CDR2 is FQNNGV. The full variable domain, completed using reference TRBV11-2 and TRBJ1-1, is EAGVAQSPRYKIIEKRQSVAFWCNPISGHATLYWYQQILGQGPKLLIQFQNNGVVDDSQLPKDRFSAERLKGVDSTLKIQPAKLEDSAVYLCASSPIAGLEAFFGQGTRLTVV.

This chain uses TRBV21-1 with TRBJ1-2; TRBD1 is taken as the D call from the table, unchecked against the DNA. TRBV21-1 is tagged as a pseudogene. This CDR3 comprises 12 residues. CDR3 bases: TGTGCCAGCAGCAAAGCTCAGTATGGCTACACCTTC. Translation: CASSKAQYGYTF.